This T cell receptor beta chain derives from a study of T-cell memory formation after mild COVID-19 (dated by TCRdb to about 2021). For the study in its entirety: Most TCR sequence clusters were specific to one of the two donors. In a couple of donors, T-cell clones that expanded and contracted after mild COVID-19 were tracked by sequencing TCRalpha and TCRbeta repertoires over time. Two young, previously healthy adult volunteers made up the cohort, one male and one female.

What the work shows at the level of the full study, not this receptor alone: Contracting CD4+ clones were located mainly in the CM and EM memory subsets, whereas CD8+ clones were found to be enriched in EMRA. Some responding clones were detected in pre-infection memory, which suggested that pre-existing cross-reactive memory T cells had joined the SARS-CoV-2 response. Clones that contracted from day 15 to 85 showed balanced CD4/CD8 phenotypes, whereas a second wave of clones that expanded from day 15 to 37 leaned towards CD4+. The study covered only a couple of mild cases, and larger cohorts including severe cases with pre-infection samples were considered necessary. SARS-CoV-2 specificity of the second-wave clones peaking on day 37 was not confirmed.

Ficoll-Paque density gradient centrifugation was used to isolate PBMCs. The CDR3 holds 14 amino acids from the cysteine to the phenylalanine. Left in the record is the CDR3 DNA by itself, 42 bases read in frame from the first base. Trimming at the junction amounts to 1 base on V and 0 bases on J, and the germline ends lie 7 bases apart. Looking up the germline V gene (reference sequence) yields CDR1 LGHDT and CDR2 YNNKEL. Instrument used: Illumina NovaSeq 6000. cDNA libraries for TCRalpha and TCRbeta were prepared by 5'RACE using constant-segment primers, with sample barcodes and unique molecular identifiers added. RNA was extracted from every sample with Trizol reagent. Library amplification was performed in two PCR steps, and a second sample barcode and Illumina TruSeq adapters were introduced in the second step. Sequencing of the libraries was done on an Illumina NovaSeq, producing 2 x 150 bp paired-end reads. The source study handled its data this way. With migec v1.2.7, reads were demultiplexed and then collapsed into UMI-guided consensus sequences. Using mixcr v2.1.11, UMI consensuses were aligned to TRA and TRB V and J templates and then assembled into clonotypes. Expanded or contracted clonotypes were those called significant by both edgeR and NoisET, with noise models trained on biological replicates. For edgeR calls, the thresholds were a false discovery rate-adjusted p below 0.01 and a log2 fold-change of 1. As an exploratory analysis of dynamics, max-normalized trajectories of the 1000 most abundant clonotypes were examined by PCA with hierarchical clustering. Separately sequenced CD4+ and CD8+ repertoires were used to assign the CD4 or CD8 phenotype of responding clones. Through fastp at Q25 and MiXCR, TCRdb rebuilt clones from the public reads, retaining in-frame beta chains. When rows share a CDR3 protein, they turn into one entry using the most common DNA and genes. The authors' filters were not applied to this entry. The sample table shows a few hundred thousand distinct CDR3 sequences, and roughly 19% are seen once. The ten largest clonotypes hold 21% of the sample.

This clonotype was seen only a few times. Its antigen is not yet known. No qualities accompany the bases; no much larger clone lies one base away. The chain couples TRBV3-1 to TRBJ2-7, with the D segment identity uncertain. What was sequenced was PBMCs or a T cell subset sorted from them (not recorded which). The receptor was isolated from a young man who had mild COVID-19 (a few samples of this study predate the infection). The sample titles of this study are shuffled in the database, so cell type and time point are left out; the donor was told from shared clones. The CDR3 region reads CASSQGWDSYEQYF. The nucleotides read TGTGCCAGCAGCCAAGGGTGGGACTCCTACGAGCAGTACTTC.